This T cell receptor (beta chain) originates from a study of blood T cell repertoires in COVID-19. Turning to the study itself: The samples span acute and convalescent COVID-19 from the United States, Italy and Spain. PBMCs, B-cell-depleted T cells, or T cells were the source of the cDNA or gDNA that made up the material.

Points on this clone: This specimen includes other DNA sequences encoding the same CDR3.

The CDR3 has 14 residues. CDR1 and CDR2 from the germline V gene are MNHNY and SVGAGI (reference sequence). V trimming: 6 bases; J trimming: 5 bases; junction bases outside the gene matches: 7. Original handling: For nucleated cells, counts were estimated from reference gene primer amplification. Clones were sequenced by immunoSEQ multiplex PCR, and TCRdb holds only the in-frame ones, with some missing. From that table come the V and J calls and clone size; the DNA was used to work out D and trimming. The sample carries some 93,000 clones, 82% recorded once. The specimen was peripheral blood. The rearrangement joins TRBV6-6 to TRBJ2-5, with 9 bases identical to TRBD1. The receptor comes from an older man with acute or convalescent COVID-19. The CDR3 here is CASSLQGAEETQYF. CDR3 nucleotides: TGTGCCAGCAGCCTACAGGGGGCTGAGGAGACCCAGTACTTC.